This T cell receptor beta chain was sequenced for a study of cytotoxic CD8 clonotypes in ibrutinib-treated CLL. Study as a whole: Response material was collected after a median around 12 months of treatment, range 6 to 36. Study conclusions and caveats: Pretreatment clonality was elevated relative to age-matched healthy donors and paralleled circulating CD8+ T-cell counts. Public clonotypes were uncommon and contracted or stayed stable on treatment.

For this clone: Its antigen is undetermined.

Target depth was 1 in 200,000 to 1 in 1 million T cells, about 10x per clonotype. This table comes from immunoSEQ multiplex PCR, and its TCRdb copy is limited to in-frame clones, with some not included. The sample contains roughly 70,000 clones, approximately 80% of which appear only once. Trimming stripped 2 bases from V and 1 base from J, with 17 bases between. CDR1 is SNHLY, CDR2 FYNNEI, per germline. This CDR3 contains 17 residues. J is TRBJ1-2 and V is TRBV2, with D possibly TRBD1 on 6 matching bases. Sample: PBMCs, taken at disease progression, from a patient treated with ibrutinib. This clonotype was sampled from a human donor with chronic lymphocytic leukemia. The CDR3 protein is CASSERKGRQDNYGYTF. CDR3 nucleotides: TGTGCCAGCAGTGAAAGAAAAGGTCGACAGGATAACTATGGCTACACCTTC.